This is a list of T cell receptor beta chains from one sample in a study of technical replicates of blood from a few donors. Data came from immunoSEQ multiplex PCR; TCRdb stores just in-frame clones and leaves some out. The sample holds approximately 87,000 clones; 80% to 95% are singletons and the top ten take about 0.4%. The sample consisted of T cells isolated from PBMCs. Every receptor here comes from a human donor in good health. Some clones in this sample may be carry-over from other donors' samples. The CDR3 runs from the conserved cysteine through the conserved F or W. Fields, in order: D gene, V gene, J gene, clone size, CDR3 DNA, CDR3 protein. D genes are given only for firm matches. Clone size is not always given. Where it is, it says once, few, many or a class for expanded clones.

d_call: -; v_call: TRBV5-4; j_call: TRBJ2-5; clone_size: -; cdr3_nt: TGTGCCAGCAGCTCGGACAGTATGGGAGAGACCCAGTACTTC; cdr3_aa: CASSSDSMGETQYF
d_call: -; v_call: TRBV7-2; j_call: TRBJ1-1; clone_size: -; cdr3_nt: TGTGCCAGCAGCTTATTCGCAGACATGAACACTGAAGCTTTCTTT; cdr3_aa: CASSLFADMNTEAFF
d_call: -; v_call: TRBV15; j_call: TRBJ1-3; clone_size: -; cdr3_nt: TGTGCCACCAGCTTTGGACAGACTGGAAACACCATATATTTT; cdr3_aa: CATSFGQTGNTIYF
d_call: TRBD2; v_call: TRBV5-1; j_call: TRBJ2-1; clone_size: -; cdr3_nt: TGCGCCAGCAGCTTGGGGGGGACTAGCGGGAGCAATGAGCAGTTCTTC; cdr3_aa: CASSLGGTSGSNEQFF
d_call: TRBD1; v_call: TRBV7-9; j_call: TRBJ1-1; clone_size: few; cdr3_nt: TGTGCCAGCAGCTTCAGGGGGCTGGAAGCTTTCTTT; cdr3_aa: CASSFRGLEAFF
d_call: -; v_call: TRBV10-1; j_call: TRBJ2-7; clone_size: -; cdr3_nt: TGCGCCAGCTCGTCAGGAGGCACCTACGAGCAGTACTTC; cdr3_aa: CASSSGGTYEQYF
d_call: -; v_call: TRBV29-1; j_call: TRBJ1-4; clone_size: -; cdr3_nt: TGCAGCGTTAGGAGCCAAGTCTCAAATGAAAAACTGTTTTTT; cdr3_aa: CSVRSQVSNEKLFF
d_call: TRBD2; v_call: TRBV10-1; j_call: TRBJ2-3; clone_size: -; cdr3_nt: TGCGCCAGCAGTGAGTCGGTAGCGGGAGGCTCAGATACGCAGTATTTT; cdr3_aa: CASSESVAGGSDTQYF
d_call: TRBD2; v_call: TRBV4-1; j_call: TRBJ2-1; clone_size: -; cdr3_nt: TGCGCCAGCAGCCAAGATCAGAGCGGGAGGAGCAATGAGCAGTTCTTC; cdr3_aa: CASSQDQSGRSNEQFF
d_call: -; v_call: TRBV2; j_call: TRBJ1-4; clone_size: few; cdr3_nt: TGTGCCAGCCAGGCATACAGGGTCAATGAAAAACTGTTTTTT; cdr3_aa: CASQAYRVNEKLFF
d_call: TRBD2; v_call: TRBV6-5; j_call: TRBJ2-7; clone_size: -; cdr3_nt: TGTGCCAGCAGGGGGGGGGATAACTACGAGCAGTACTTC; cdr3_aa: CASRGGDNYEQYF